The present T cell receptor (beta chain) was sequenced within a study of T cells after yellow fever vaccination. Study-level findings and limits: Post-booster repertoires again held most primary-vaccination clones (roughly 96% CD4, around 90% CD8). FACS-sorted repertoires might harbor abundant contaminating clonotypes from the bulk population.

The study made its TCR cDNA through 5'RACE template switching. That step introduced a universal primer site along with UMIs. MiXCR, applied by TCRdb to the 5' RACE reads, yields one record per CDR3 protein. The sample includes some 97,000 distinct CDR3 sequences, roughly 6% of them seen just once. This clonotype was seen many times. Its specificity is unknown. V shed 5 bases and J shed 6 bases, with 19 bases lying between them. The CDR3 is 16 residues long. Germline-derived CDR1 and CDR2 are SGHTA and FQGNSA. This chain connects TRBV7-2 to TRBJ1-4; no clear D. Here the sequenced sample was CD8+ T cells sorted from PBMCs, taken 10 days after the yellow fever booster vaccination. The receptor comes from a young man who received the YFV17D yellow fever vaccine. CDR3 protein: CASSAGIGGFYEKLFF. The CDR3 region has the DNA TGTGCCAGCAGCGCAGGAATCGGCGGGTTCTATGAAAAACTGTTTTTT. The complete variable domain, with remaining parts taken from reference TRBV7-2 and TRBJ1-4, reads GAGVSQSPSNKVTEKGKDVELRCDPISGHTALYWYRQSLGQGLEFLIYFQGNSAPDKSGLPSDRFSAERTGGSVSTLTIQRTQQEDSAVYLCASSAGIGGFYEKLFFGSGTQLSVL.